This T cell receptor beta chain appears in the sequencing data of a study of blood T cell repertoires in COVID-19. The CDR3 covers 14 residues. Germline V gene lookup returns CDR1 GTSNPN and CDR2 SVGIG (reference sequence). V gave up 0 bases and J gave up 5 bases, with 10 bases separating them. To note about this clone: The sample carries other DNA sequences with the same CDR3.

Some clones are missing from TCRdb's copy, which holds only in-frame ones; the method was immunoSEQ multiplex PCR. There are roughly 290,000 clones in the sample; about 89% occur only once, and about 1.8% lies in the top ten. The sample comprised PBMCs or T cells enriched from blood (not recorded which). The rearrangement joins TRBV30 to TRBJ1-4, with D possibly matching TRBD1 (6 bases). This TCR derives from a woman between 40 and 55 years old who had recovered from COVID-19. The CDR3 is CAWSVGGGNEKLFF. The CDR3 DNA sequence: TGTGCCTGGAGTGTAGGGGGAGGGAATGAAAAACTGTTTTTT. The variable domain in full, with the rest retrieved from reference TRBV30 and TRBJ1-4, is SQTIHQWPATLVQPVGSPLSLECTVEGTSNPNLYWYRQAAGRGLQLLFYSVGIGQISSEVPQNLSASRPQDRQFILSSKKLLLSDSGFYLCAWSVGGGNEKLFFGSGTQLSVL.